This entry is about one TCR beta chain. Germline-derived CDR1 and CDR2 are SQVTM and ANQGSEA. V was shortened by 7 bases and J by 0 bases, with 13 bases between the two germline ends. The CDR3 runs to 13 residues. The entry originates in a study of identifying expanded T cells in peripheral blood. Assay: immunoSEQ multiplex PCR; the TCRdb copy retains only in-frame clones and omits some. In the table there are more than 80,000 clones, around 88% of which are singletons. This chain uses TRBV29-1 with TRBJ2-7; D possibly corresponds to TRBD1 (6 bases). Sequenced: blood. The receptor was isolated from a person aged 18 to 69 in good health. The DNA of the CDR3 is TGCAGCGGGGGTCAGGGGCCCTCCTACGAGCAGTACTTC. As protein: CSGGQGPSYEQYF.